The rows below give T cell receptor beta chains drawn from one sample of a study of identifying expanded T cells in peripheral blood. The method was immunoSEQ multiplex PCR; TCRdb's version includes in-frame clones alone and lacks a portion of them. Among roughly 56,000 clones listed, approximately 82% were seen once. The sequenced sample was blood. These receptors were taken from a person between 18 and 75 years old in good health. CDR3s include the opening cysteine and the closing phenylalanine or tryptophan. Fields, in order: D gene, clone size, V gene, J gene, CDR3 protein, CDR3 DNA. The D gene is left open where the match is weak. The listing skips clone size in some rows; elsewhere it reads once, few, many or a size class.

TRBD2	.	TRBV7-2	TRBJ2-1	CASSLGTSGNEQFF	TGTGCCAGCAGCTTGGGGACTAGCGGTAATGAGCAGTTCTTC
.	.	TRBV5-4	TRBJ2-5	CASSLIDAKETQYF	TGTGCCAGCAGCTTGATCGACGCCAAAGAGACCCAGTACTTC
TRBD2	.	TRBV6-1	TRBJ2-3	CASMGLAYTQYF	TGTGCCAGCATGGGACTAGCGTATACGCAGTATTTT
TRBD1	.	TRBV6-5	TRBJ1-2	CASKEDRGIYGYTF	TGTGCCAGCAAGGAGGACAGGGGGATCTATGGCTACACCTTC
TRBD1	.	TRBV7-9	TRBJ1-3	CASSFGRDRESGNTIYF	TGTGCCAGCAGCTTTGGCCGGGACAGGGAATCCGGAAACACCATATATTTT
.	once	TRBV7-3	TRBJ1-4	CASSLRGGREEKLFF	TGTGCCAGCAGCTTACGGGGCGGGCGAGAAGAAAAACTGTTTTTT
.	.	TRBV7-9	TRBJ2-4	CASSSRVGGDIQYF	TGTGCCAGCAGCTCCAGGGTGGGTGGGGACATTCAGTACTTC
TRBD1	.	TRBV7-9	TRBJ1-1	CASSLGLDRGLTEAFF	TGTGCCAGCAGCTTAGGGCTGGACAGGGGGCTGACTGAAGCTTTCTTT
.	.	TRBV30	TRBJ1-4	CAWRGGGGKLFF	TGTGCCTGGAGGGGGGGAGGTGGAAAACTGTTTTTT
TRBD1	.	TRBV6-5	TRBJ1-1	CASRQGYTEAFF	TGTGCCAGCAGACAGGGGTACACTGAAGCTTTCTTT
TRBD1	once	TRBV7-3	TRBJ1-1	CASSTRQGAEAFF	TGTGCCAGCAGCACGCGACAGGGCGCTGAAGCTTTCTTT
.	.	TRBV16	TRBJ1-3	CASSQVATEGNTIYF	TGTGCCAGCAGCCAAGTGGCGACAGAAGGAAACACCATATATTTT
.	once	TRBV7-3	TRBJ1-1	CASRGPNTEAFF	TGTGCCAGCAGGGGACCGAACACTGAAGCTTTCTTT
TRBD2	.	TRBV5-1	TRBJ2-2	CASSTGLAGVTGELFF	TGCGCCAGCAGCACGGGACTAGCGGGAGTCACCGGGGAGCTGTTTTTT
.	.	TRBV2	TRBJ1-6	CASSVGLGSPLHF	TGTGCCAGCAGTGTCGGGCTTGGATCACCCCTCCACTTT
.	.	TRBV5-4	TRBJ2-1	CASTTGAKNEQFF	TGTGCCAGCACCACGGGAGCTAAGAATGAGCAGTTCTTC
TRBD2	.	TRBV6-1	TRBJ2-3	CASSEAHGGADTQYF	TGTGCCAGCAGTGAAGCGCACGGGGGGGCGGATACGCAGTATTTT
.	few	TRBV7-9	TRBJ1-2	CASSLAVGNGYTF	TGTGCCAGCAGCTTAGCTGTGGGTAATGGCTACACCTTC
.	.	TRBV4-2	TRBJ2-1	CASSQGLGGAKDEQFF	TGTGCCAGCAGCCAAGGTCTCGGAGGGGCAAAGGATGAGCAGTTCTTC
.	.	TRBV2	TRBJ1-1	CASNVYGGNTEAFF	TGTGCCAGCAACGTCTATGGGGGGAACACTGAAGCTTTCTTT
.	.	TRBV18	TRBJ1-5	CASSPQATNQPQHF	TGTGCCAGCTCACCACAGGCGACCAATCAGCCCCAGCATTTT
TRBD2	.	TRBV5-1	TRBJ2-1	CASSGRLAGGSDEQFF	TGCGCCAGCAGCGGTCGACTAGCGGGAGGAAGCGATGAGCAGTTCTTC
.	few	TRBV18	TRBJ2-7	CASTPQASGDEQYF	TGTGCCAGCACTCCACAGGCGTCGGGGGACGAGCAGTACTTC
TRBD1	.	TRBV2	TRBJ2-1	CASSGQGYNEQFF	TGTGCCAGCAGCGGACAGGGTTACAATGAGCAGTTCTTC
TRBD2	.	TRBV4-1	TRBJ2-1	CASRLDVAGGNEQFF	TGCGCCAGCAGACTTGATGTAGCGGGGGGGAATGAGCAGTTCTTC
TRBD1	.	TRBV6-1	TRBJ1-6	CASSRDRINSPLHF	TGTGCCAGCAGCCGGGACAGAATTAATTCACCCCTCCACTTT
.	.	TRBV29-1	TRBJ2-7	CSVEDPDRHYEQYF	TGCAGCGTTGAAGATCCAGACAGGCACTACGAGCAGTACTTC
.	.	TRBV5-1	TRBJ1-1	CASSDIPRIEAFF	TGCGCCAGCAGTGACATCCCCCGGATAGAAGCTTTCTTT